This is a list of T cell receptor beta chains from one sample in a study of cytomegalovirus exposure and HLA in healthy donors. Generated by immunoSEQ multiplex PCR, the TCRdb table keeps only in-frame clones and is missing some. This sample yields some 180,000 clones, of which around 80% are seen a single time; roughly 1.6% belongs to the top ten. Sequencing was carried out using PBMCs. These receptors all come from a young man in good health and CMV-seronegative. Each CDR3 is given with its conserved first and last residue. Each record gives: J gene, D gene, clone size, V gene, CDR3 protein, CDR3 DNA. A D gene is named only where the DNA matches it firmly. The size of a clone is reported for some rows only, either as once, few or many, or as a class for expanded clones.

J: TRBJ1-1; D: .; size: once; V: TRBV9; CDR3: CASSVETNTEAFF; DNA: TGTGCCAGCAGCGTGGAGACGAACACTGAAGCTTTCTTT
J: TRBJ1-1; D: .; size: few; V: TRBV13; CDR3: CASSTLGHLNTEAFF; DNA: TGTGCCAGCAGCACACTCGGACACCTGAACACTGAAGCTTTCTTT
J: TRBJ2-5; D: .; size: once; V: TRBV10-3; CDR3: CAISGSNGETQYF; DNA: TGTGCCATCAGCGGGTCGAACGGAGAGACCCAGTACTTC
J: TRBJ1-1; D: TRBD1; size: .; V: TRBV7-9; CDR3: CASSPKGQGSNTEAFF; DNA: TGTGCCAGCAGCCCCAAGGGACAGGGATCGAACACTGAAGCTTTCTTT
J: TRBJ1-3; D: .; size: .; V: TRBV30; CDR3: CAWSEQFHGNTIYF; DNA: TGTGCCTGGAGTGAGCAATTCCACGGAAACACCATATATTTT
J: TRBJ2-3; D: TRBD1; size: .; V: TRBV11-2; CDR3: CASSPGQGTDTQYF; DNA: TGTGCCAGCAGCCCAGGACAGGGTACAGATACGCAGTATTTT
J: TRBJ2-3; D: .; size: few; V: TRBV5-6; CDR3: CASSRIGQNTDTQYF; DNA: TGTGCCAGCAGCCGAATAGGACAGAACACAGATACGCAGTATTTT
J: TRBJ1-2; D: .; size: few; V: TRBV30; CDR3: CAVSLRGYTF; DNA: TGTGCAGTCAGCTTGAGGGGCTACACCTTC
J: TRBJ1-2; D: .; size: .; V: TRBV7-6; CDR3: CASSLAENRDLVDGYTF; DNA: TGTGCCAGCAGCTTAGCAGAAAACAGGGATTTGGTTGATGGCTACACCTTC
J: TRBJ2-7; D: .; size: .; V: TRBV7-6; CDR3: CASSLSDRSYEQYF; DNA: TGTGCCAGCAGCTTATCGGACAGATCCTACGAGCAGTACTTC
J: TRBJ1-2; D: TRBD1; size: few; V: TRBV9; CDR3: CASSGGGQGNYGYTF; DNA: TGTGCCAGCAGCGGTGGGGGACAGGGCAACTATGGCTACACCTTC
J: TRBJ1-4; D: TRBD1; size: .; V: TRBV27; CDR3: CASSSTGFLSKLFF; DNA: TGTGCCAGCAGTTCGACAGGGTTCCTAAGTAAACTGTTTTTT
J: TRBJ1-3; D: .; size: .; V: TRBV18; CDR3: CASSPRTDSQLGNTIYF; DNA: TGTGCCAGCTCACCACGAACGGACAGCCAGCTTGGAAACACCATATATTTT
J: TRBJ2-1; D: TRBD2; size: once; V: TRBV6-6; CDR3: CASSSPGLANNEQFF; DNA: TGTGCCAGCAGTTCACCGGGACTAGCGAACAATGAGCAGTTCTTC
J: TRBJ1-1; D: TRBD1; size: .; V: TRBV6-6; CDR3: CASSRGRGTEAFF; DNA: TGTGCCAGCTCCAGGGGGCGCGGGACTGAAGCTTTCTTT
J: TRBJ1-5; D: TRBD1; size: .; V: TRBV6-1; CDR3: CASKAGTGGDQPQHF; DNA: TGTGCCAGCAAGGCCGGGACAGGGGGCGATCAGCCCCAGCATTTT
J: TRBJ2-1; D: TRBD2; size: .; V: TRBV18; CDR3: CASSPVLAAFYNEQFF; DNA: TGTGCCAGCTCACCGGTCCTAGCGGCATTCTACAATGAGCAGTTCTTC
J: TRBJ2-1; D: TRBD2; size: .; V: TRBV6-5; CDR3: CASSNPTRGGYEQFF; DNA: TGTGCCAGCAGCAATCCGACGCGGGGGGGATATGAGCAGTTCTTC
J: TRBJ2-5; D: TRBD2; size: .; V: TRBV6-1; CDR3: CASRKRGEQYF; DNA: TGTGCCAGCAGAAAACGGGGGGAACAGTACTTC
J: TRBJ1-4; D: .; size: .; V: TRBV19; CDR3: CASSIVAGAAEKLFF; DNA: TGTGCCAGTAGTATAGTCGCAGGGGCGGCTGAAAAACTGTTTTTT
J: TRBJ1-1; D: .; size: .; V: TRBV6-1; CDR3: CASSPLEGNTEAFF; DNA: TGTGCCAGCAGCCCCCTGGAGGGGAACACTGAAGCTTTCTTT
J: TRBJ2-2; D: .; size: .; V: TRBV7-9; CDR3: CASSFRVGELFF; DNA: TGTGCCAGCAGCTTTAGAGTCGGGGAGCTGTTTTTT
J: TRBJ2-1; D: TRBD2; size: .; V: TRBV5-1; CDR3: CASSLSGLGIDEQFF; DNA: TGCGCCAGCAGCTTGTCGGGACTAGGTATAGATGAGCAGTTCTTC
J: TRBJ2-7; D: TRBD1; size: .; V: TRBV19; CDR3: CASSPYRGTYEQYF; DNA: TGTGCCAGTAGTCCTTACAGGGGGACATACGAGCAGTACTTC
J: TRBJ2-3; D: .; size: once; V: TRBV4-2; CDR3: CASSQGPGQGPLAQYF; DNA: TGTGCCAGCAGCCAAGGCCCGGGACAAGGGCCTCTGGCGCAGTATTTT
J: TRBJ2-2; D: TRBD1; size: .; V: TRBV5-1; CDR3: CASSPRTGGAPGELFF; DNA: TGCGCCAGCAGCCCCCGGACAGGGGGCGCGCCCGGGGAGCTGTTTTTT
J: TRBJ2-1; D: TRBD1; size: .; V: TRBV5-5; CDR3: CASRVRDRVENEQFF; DNA: TGTGCCAGCAGAGTCCGGGACAGGGTCGAGAATGAGCAGTTCTTC
J: TRBJ1-4; D: TRBD1; size: .; V: TRBV6-1; CDR3: CASSGGTGLEKLFF; DNA: TGTGCCAGCAGTGGGGGGACAGGGTTGGAAAAACTGTTTTTT
J: TRBJ1-5; D: .; size: .; V: TRBV28; CDR3: CASTGGAGQPQHF; DNA: TGTGCCAGCACCGGGGGGGCCGGTCAGCCCCAGCATTTT
J: TRBJ1-1; D: .; size: .; V: TRBV10-1; CDR3: CASSADRRTEAFF; DNA: TGCGCCAGCAGTGCGGACAGAAGGACTGAAGCTTTCTTT
J: TRBJ1-4; D: .; size: few; V: TRBV2; CDR3: CASWGGTNEKLFF; DNA: TGTGCCAGCTGGGGGGGAACTAATGAAAAACTGTTTTTT
J: TRBJ2-7; D: TRBD1; size: .; V: TRBV4-1; CDR3: CASSQGAGQGSYEQYF; DNA: TGCGCCAGCAGCCAAGGGGCGGGACAGGGGTCCTACGAGCAGTACTTC
J: TRBJ1-1; D: .; size: .; V: TRBV6-5; CDR3: CASSQEGWNTEAFF; DNA: TGTGCCAGCAGCCAGGAGGGATGGAACACTGAAGCTTTCTTT
J: TRBJ2-5; D: TRBD1; size: few; V: TRBV7-2; CDR3: CASSSQGARETQYF; DNA: TGTGCCAGCAGCTCACAGGGGGCGCGGGAGACCCAGTACTTC
J: TRBJ1-1; D: .; size: .; V: TRBV5-1; CDR3: CASSPLKGGLAEAFF; DNA: TGCGCCAGCAGCCCACTAAAAGGTGGTCTCGCTGAAGCTTTCTTT
J: TRBJ2-5; D: .; size: few; V: TRBV5-1; CDR3: CASSLGQGGQETQYF; DNA: TGCGCCAGCAGCTTGGGCCAGGGAGGCCAAGAGACCCAGTACTTC
J: TRBJ1-2; D: .; size: .; V: TRBV6-6; CDR3: CASSYSDSGYTF; DNA: TGTGCCAGCAGTTATTCGGACAGCGGCTACACCTTC
J: TRBJ1-2; D: TRBD1; size: .; V: TRBV2; CDR3: CATQGGPVYGYTF; DNA: TGTGCCACTCAGGGGGGCCCGGTGTATGGCTACACCTTC
J: TRBJ1-6; D: .; size: .; V: TRBV30; CDR3: CAWSVIPPDYNSPLHF; DNA: TGTGCCTGGAGTGTAATCCCGCCAGACTATAATTCCCCCCTCCACTTT
J: TRBJ2-2; D: TRBD1; size: once; V: TRBV2; CDR3: CASRSGTGDGGELFF; DNA: TGTGCCAGCAGGAGTGGGACAGGAGATGGCGGGGAGCTGTTTTTT
J: TRBJ1-1; D: TRBD1; size: .; V: TRBV28; CDR3: CASSPTGMNTEAFF; DNA: TGTGCCAGCAGTCCGACAGGGATGAACACTGAAGCTTTCTTT
J: TRBJ1-6; D: .; size: .; V: TRBV30; CDR3: CAFRGGGDSPLHF; DNA: TGTGCCTTCCGAGGGGGTGGCGATTCACCCCTCCACTTT
J: TRBJ2-3; D: TRBD1; size: .; V: TRBV28; CDR3: CASSGLGQGITDTQYF; DNA: TGTGCCAGCAGTGGTTTAGGACAGGGGATCACAGATACGCAGTATTTT
J: TRBJ2-6; D: .; size: once; V: TRBV15; CDR3: CATSSGGTDSGANVLTF; DNA: TGTGCCACTTCCTCGGGGGGCACAGACTCTGGGGCCAACGTCCTGACTTTC
J: TRBJ2-1; D: .; size: .; V: TRBV6-4; CDR3: CASSRTEISEQFF; DNA: TGTGCCAGCAGTCGGACAGAGATAAGTGAGCAGTTCTTC
J: TRBJ2-5; D: TRBD1; size: once; V: TRBV27; CDR3: CASSLKGDRGRPETQYF; DNA: TGTGCCAGCAGTTTAAAGGGAGACAGGGGGCGTCCAGAGACCCAGTACTTC
J: TRBJ2-1; D: TRBD2; size: .; V: TRBV19; CDR3: CASNRGGASGRLYEQFF; DNA: TGTGCCAGTAATAGGGGGGGGGCTAGCGGGAGACTATATGAGCAGTTCTTC
J: TRBJ2-7; D: TRBD1; size: .; V: TRBV28; CDR3: CASSLCPPRDRIKTYEQYF; DNA: TGTGCCAGCAGTTTATGTCCCCCCCGGGACAGGATAAAAACCTACGAGCAGTACTTC
J: TRBJ1-5; D: TRBD1; size: few; V: TRBV6-6; CDR3: CASRTGLRQPQHF; DNA: TGTGCCAGCAGGACAGGGTTACGGCAGCCCCAGCATTTT
J: TRBJ2-5; D: TRBD1; size: .; V: TRBV30; CDR3: CAWSRGQGPVMETQYF; DNA: TGTGCCTGGAGCCGGGGACAGGGACCCGTTATGGAGACCCAGTACTTC
J: TRBJ1-3; D: .; size: few; V: TRBV7-9; CDR3: CSSSLLKAGRSGNTIYF; DNA: TGTTCCAGCAGCCTTCTGAAGGCAGGGAGGAGTGGAAACACCATATATTTT
J: TRBJ1-2; D: .; size: .; V: TRBV19; CDR3: CASSRGLNGYTF; DNA: TGTGCCAGTAGTAGAGGGCTGAATGGCTACACCTTC